This TCR beta chain was profiled in a study of blood T cell repertoires in COVID-19 (dated by TCRdb to the early 2020s). The study in broad terms: Samples covering the acute and convalescent phases of COVID-19 were provided by collaborators in the United States, Italy and Spain. The material from the prospective study consisted of cDNA or gDNA derived from T cells, B-cell-depleted T cells, or PBMCs. The dataset comprised deeply sampled blood TCRbeta repertoires from subjects exposed to, actively infected with, or recovered from COVID-19. The repertoires were released in a freely available public database intended as a resource for research on the immune response to SARS-CoV-2. The samples were drawn from two sources: the first 160 participants of the ongoing ImmuneRACE study, and 1,254 subjects contributed by 6 global collaborators. A de-identified subject ID, COVID-19 status, age in years and sex were almost always included in the sample metadata. Where available, HLA class I and class II types were obtained from metadata supplied by the sample provider rather than from assay-based typing.

What the research found in general, with its limitations: How much clinical and demographic metadata was included differed by source and by participant, and the metadata was provided uncurated.

Compared with germline, V lacks 8 bases and J lacks 4 bases; bases without a gene match: 21. Inclusive of the bounding cysteine and valine, the CDR3 is 18 residues long. Kept here is only the CDR3 DNA, which spans 54 bases and is read in frame from base 1. The germline V gene supplies CDR1 MGHRA and CDR2 YSYEKL. In Seattle, one collaborating source enrolled patients while the infection was active and tracked those patients longitudinally over the course of disease. Each collaborating institution followed its own protocols to collect whole blood in K2EDTA tubes. For TCRbeta analysis, collaborator samples were shipped as frozen whole blood, as isolated PBMCs, or as DNA extracted from either sample type. The immunoSEQ Assay, a bias-controlled multiplex PCR, was used to amplify TCRbeta CDR3 regions from genomic DNA. Per the authors' processing: The number of nucleated cells in each sample was estimated by amplification of reference gene primers within the assay. Sequence reads were collapsed and filtered to measure the absolute abundance of every unique TCRbeta CDR3 rearrangement. For each sample, productive Simpson clonality was calculated as the square root of Simpson's diversity index over productive rearrangements. Here the immuneACCESS table is served through TCRdb, limited to in-frame sequences with V and J called. Missing clones are a known gap in these copies; in checked studies unresolved V genes cover under half, and the rest lacks a known reason. D and trimming come from the DNA, and the V and J calls and clone size come from that table. In all, the sample holds about 270,000 clones, and 86% of those were seen once. Approximately 5% of the sample belongs to the ten largest clones.

To note about this clone: This receptor's antigen is unknown. It has no much larger one-base neighbor in the sample; base qualities were not kept.

The rearranged segments are TRBV4-1 and TRBJ2-7, and 9 junctional nucleotides match TRBD2. The TCR was taken from an elderly woman with COVID-19, enrolled during active disease. Sequenced sample: peripheral blood. For the CDR3, the sequence is CASPEIPEVVSGGYEQYV. The DNA sequence is given as TGCGCCAGCCCCGAAATCCCCGAAGTGGTTAGCGGGGGTTACGAGCAGTACGTC.